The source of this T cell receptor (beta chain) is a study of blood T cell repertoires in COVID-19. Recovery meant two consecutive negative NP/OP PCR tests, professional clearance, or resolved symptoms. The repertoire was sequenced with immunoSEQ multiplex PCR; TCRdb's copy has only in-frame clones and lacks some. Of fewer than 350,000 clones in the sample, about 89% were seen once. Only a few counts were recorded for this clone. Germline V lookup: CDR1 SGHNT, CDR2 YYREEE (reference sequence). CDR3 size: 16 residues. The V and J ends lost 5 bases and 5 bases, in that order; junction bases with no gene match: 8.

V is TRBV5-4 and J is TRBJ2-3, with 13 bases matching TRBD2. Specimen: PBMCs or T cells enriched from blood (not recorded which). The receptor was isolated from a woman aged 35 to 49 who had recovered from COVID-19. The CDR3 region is CASRQGLAGEGDTQYF. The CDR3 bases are TGTGCCAGCAGACAAGGACTAGCGGGAGAGGGAGATACGCAGTATTTT.